A selection of T cell receptor beta chains follows, all from one sample in a study of CD8+CD57+ T cells in acquired aplastic anemia. Each CDR3 protein gets one entry after TCRdb re-called the reads with MiXCR. Of approximately 190,000 distinct CDR3 sequences detected, approximately 50% appear once; the ten largest clones hold about 9.5%. Source material: sorted CD4+, CD8+, or CD8+CD57+ T cells (not recorded which) from PBMCs. Receptors originate from a human donor with aplastic anemia. Each CDR3 is given with its conserved first and last residue. Each record gives: CDR3 length, D gene, V gene, clone size, J gene, CDR3 DNA, CDR3 protein. D genes are given only for firm matches. Rows may omit the clone size; those that give it use once, few, many or a size class.

>11|-|TRBV20-1|few|TRBJ1-2
TGCAGTGCTAGGAGCGGGGGTGGCTACACCTTC
CSARSGGGYTF
>13|-|TRBV7-9|once|TRBJ1-4
TGTGCCAGCCGACAGACGGGAGAGGAAAAACTGTTTTTT
CASRQTGEEKLFF
>14|TRBD2|TRBV11-3|many|TRBJ2-5
TGTGCCAGCAGCTTGCTAGCGGGGGAAGGGACCCAGTACTTC
CASSLLAGEGTQYF
>15|-|TRBV24-1|-|TRBJ2-3
TGTGCCACCAGTGAAGGACGGGCAAGCACAGATACGCAGTATTTT
CATSEGRASTDTQYF
>15|TRBD2|TRBV20-1|many|TRBJ2-3
TGCAGTGCTCGGATAGCGGGACTACGCACAGATACGCAGTATTTT
CSARIAGLRTDTQYF
>12|-|TRBV7-2|few|TRBJ2-7
TGTGCCAGCAGCTTAACTCCCTACGAGCAGTACTTC
CASSLTPYEQYF
>14|TRBD2|TRBV10-2|-|TRBJ2-7
TGCGCCAGCAGTACTGGACTAGTCAGCAACGAGCAGTACTTC
CASSTGLVSNEQYF
>14|-|TRBV2|few|TRBJ1-2
TGTGCCAGCAGTGAAATCAGGCAGGGTAAAGGCTACACCTTC
CASSEIRQGKGYTF
>15|TRBD1|TRBV9|-|TRBJ2-7
TGTGCCAGCAGCGTCTCGACAGGGACATCCTACGAGCAGTACTTC
CASSVSTGTSYEQYF
>15|TRBD1|TRBV19|-|TRBJ1-6
TGTGCCAGTAGCCCCCAAACAGGGGTCAATTCACCCCTCCACTTT
CASSPQTGVNSPLHF
>16|TRBD1|TRBV6-6|few|TRBJ1-1
TGTGCCAGCAGTTCTACAGGGGGTGAAGAAAAATCTGAAGCTTTCTTT
CASSSTGGEEKSEAFF
>14|-|TRBV10-3|-|TRBJ2-1
TGTGCCATCAGCATCCGGGACAACAACAATGAGCAGTTCTTC
CAISIRDNNNEQFF
>14|-|TRBV2|many|TRBJ2-3
TGTGCCACCATAAGAGTGATAAACACAGATACGCAGTATTTT
CATIRVINTDTQYF
>13|-|TRBV19|-|TRBJ1-1
TGTGCCAGTAGTAGGGCAGTCGCGACTGAAGCTTTCTTT
CASSRAVATEAFF
>15|-|TRBV27|-|TRBJ2-7
TGTGCCAGCAGTTTGACGGGACTCCGTGGGGAAGAGCAGTACTTC
CASSLTGLRGEEQYF
>16|-|TRBV24-1|-|TRBJ1-2
TGTGCCACCAGTGATTTAGGGGGGCGCGAGTCCTATGGCTACACCTTC
CATSDLGGRESYGYTF
>15|-|TRBV4-2|-|TRBJ2-4
TGTGCCAGCAGCCAACGTGGGACCTTGTCGGACATTCAGTACTTC
CASSQRGTLSDIQYF
>14|-|TRBV30|many|TRBJ2-7
TGTGCCTGGAGTCAGCTAATCAGCTCCTACGAGCAGTACTTC
CAWSQLISSYEQYF
>13|-|TRBV15|-|TRBJ2-7
TGTGCCCCGGAAACGGTGGAAGCCTACGAGCAGTACTTC
CAPETVEAYEQYF
>14|TRBD1|TRBV20-1|few|TRBJ2-7
TGCAGTGCGCCGACCGGGACAGGGAGGAACGAGCAGTACTTC
CSAPTGTGRNEQYF
>12|-|TRBV29-1|many|TRBJ2-7
TGCAGCGTTGCCACCCAAATCTACGAGCAGTACTTC
CSVATQIYEQYF
>14|-|TRBV20-1|-|TRBJ2-7
TGCAGTGCTAGAGATGCAGGGGTGTCCTACGAGCAGTACTTC
CSARDAGVSYEQYF
>16|TRBD1|TRBV4-1|few|TRBJ1-1
TGCGCCAGCAGCCAAGACCGGACAGGGGGTAACACTGAAGCTTTCTTT
CASSQDRTGGNTEAFF
>15|TRBD2|TRBV5-1|many|TRBJ2-5
TGTGCCAGCAGCCTGGGACTAGCGGGGGGGGAGACCCAGTACTTC
CASSLGLAGGETQYF
>14|TRBD1|TRBV28|many|TRBJ1-1
TGTGCCAGCAGTAGGACAGGGTTGAACACTGAAGCTTTCTTT
CASSRTGLNTEAFF
>15|-|TRBV25-1|-|TRBJ2-3
TGTGCCAGCAGTGATGGGGGTACCCCCACAGATACGCAGTATTTT
CASSDGGTPTDTQYF
>13|-|TRBV20-1|many|TRBJ1-2
TGCAGTGCTAGAGATTATCGAACAGGTGGCTACACCTTC
CSARDYRTGGYTF
>12|-|TRBV20-1|-|TRBJ1-1
TGCAGTGCTAGGTCGTCCAATGAGGGAGCTTTCTTT
CSARSSNEGAFF
>13|TRBD1|TRBV20-1|-|TRBJ2-7
TGCAGTGCTAGGGGGGACAGGGAGTACGAGCAGTACTTC
CSARGDREYEQYF
>14|-|TRBV10-2|once|TRBJ2-3
TGCGCCAGCAGTGAAGGGCTAGCCCCAGATACGCAGTATTTT
CASSEGLAPDTQYF
>14|-|TRBV20-1|-|TRBJ2-1
TGCAGTGCTAGTCGAACAGGACCATACAATGAGCAGTTCTTC
CSASRTGPYNEQFF
>15|TRBD1|TRBV6-1|many|TRBJ1-2
TGTGCCAGCAGCCCCGGACAGGTTTGGGGCGATGGCTACACCTTC
CASSPGQVWGDGYTF
>14|-|TRBV6-5|many|TRBJ1-1
TGTGCCAGCAGGGTTAGGCCGATAAACACTGAAGCTTTCTTT
CASRVRPINTEAFF
>13|-|TRBV20-1|-|TRBJ2-7
TGCAGTGCTAGGGGCAGCGGAGCGTACGAGCAGTACTTC
CSARGSGAYEQYF
>15|TRBD1|TRBV7-9|-|TRBJ1-6
TGTGCCAGCAGCGGACGACAGGGGGGGTTTTCACCCCTCCACTTT
CASSGRQGGFSPLHF
>14|-|TRBV24-1|-|TRBJ2-3
TGTGCCACCAGTGATCGGGGCAGGGCGGGTACGCAGTATTTT
CATSDRGRAGTQYF
>15|-|TRBV20-1|once|TRBJ1-5
TGCAGTGCTAGAAGGACCGGACAAGTCAATCAGCCCCAGCATTTT
CSARRTGQVNQPQHF
>12|-|TRBV5-1|-|TRBJ1-1
TGCGCCAGCGGACTTTTAGGCGGAACAGCTTTCTTT
CASGLLGGTAFF
>11|-|TRBV29-1|-|TRBJ1-2
TGCAGCGTTGAAGCAGGGCAGGGCTACACCTTC
CSVEAGQGYTF
>14|TRBD2|TRBV7-9|-|TRBJ2-5
TGTGCCAGCGGGGCTAGCGGGGGCCAAGAGACCCAGTACTTC
CASGASGGQETQYF
>12|-|TRBV10-3|many|TRBJ1-2
TGTGCCATCACAAAGGAGGGGAATGGCTACACCTTC
CAITKEGNGYTF
>10|-|TRBV20-1|few|TRBJ1-1
TGCAGTGCGGTGAACACTGAAGCTTTCTTT
CSAVNTEAFF
>14|TRBD2|TRBV12-3/TRBV12-4|few|TRBJ2-7
TGTGCCGGCAGCCCAGCGGGAGCATGGCACGAGCAGTACTTC
CAGSPAGAWHEQYF
>14|-|TRBV6-5|-|TRBJ1-6
TGTGCCAGCAGTTATGGAACAGGTGGTTCACCCCTCCACTTT
CASSYGTGGSPLHF